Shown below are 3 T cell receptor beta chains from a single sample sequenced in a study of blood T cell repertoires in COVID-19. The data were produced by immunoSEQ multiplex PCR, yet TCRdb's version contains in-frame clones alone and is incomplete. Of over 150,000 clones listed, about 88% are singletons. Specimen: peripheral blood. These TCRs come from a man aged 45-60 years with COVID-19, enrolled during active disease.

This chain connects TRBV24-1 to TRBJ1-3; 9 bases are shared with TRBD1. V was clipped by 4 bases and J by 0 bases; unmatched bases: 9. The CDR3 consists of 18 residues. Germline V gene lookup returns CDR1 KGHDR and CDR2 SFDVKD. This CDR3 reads CATSETRYRGLSGNTIYF. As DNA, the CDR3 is TGTGCCACCAGTGAAACTCGCTACAGGGGGCTCTCTGGAAACACCATATATTTT.

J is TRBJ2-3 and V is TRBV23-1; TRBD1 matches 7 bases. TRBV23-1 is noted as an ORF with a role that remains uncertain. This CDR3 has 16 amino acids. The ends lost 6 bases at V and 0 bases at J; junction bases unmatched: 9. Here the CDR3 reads CASRLRGQRSTDTQYF. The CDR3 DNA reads TGCGCCAGCAGACTCCGGGGACAGAGAAGCACAGATACGCAGTATTTT.

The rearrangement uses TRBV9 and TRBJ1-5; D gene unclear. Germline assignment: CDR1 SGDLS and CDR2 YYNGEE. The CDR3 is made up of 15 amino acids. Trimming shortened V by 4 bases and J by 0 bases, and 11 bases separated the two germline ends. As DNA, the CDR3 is TGTGCCAGCAGCTCCCAGGCCGATAGCAATCAGCCCCAGCATTTT. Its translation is CASSSQADSNQPQHF.